These 10 T cell receptor beta chains came from one sample sequenced in a study of blood T cells in healthy people across ages. Primed by a sample-barcoded 5' primer and a J-beta primer mix, a second PCR proceeded for roughly 6 to 12 cycles. TCRdb reprocessed the 5' RACE reads with MiXCR, giving one entry per CDR3 protein. Among roughly 800,000 distinct CDR3 sequences listed, roughly 50% were seen once. Sequenced material: blood. Source of these receptors: a man older than 75 in good health.

The chain has TRBV14 and TRBJ1-2; D unclear. There are 13 residues in the CDR3. Deletions cut 0 bases from V and 13 bases from J, with 15 bases between. The germline V gene encodes CDR1 SGHDN and CDR2 FVKESK. The CDR3 spells CASSQDLRDRSTF. CDR3 nucleotide sequence: TGTGCCAGCAGCCAAGATCTGCGGGATCGGAGCACCTTC.

The genes are TRBV4-1 and TRBJ1-2, with a possible D match to TRBD1 (5 bases). Trimming took off 1 base at V and 8 bases at J, with 23 bases between the two ends. This CDR3 is built from 17 residues. Germline V gives CDR1 MGHRA, CDR2 YSYEKL. The CDR3 sequence is CASSQAGGTLDPRGYTF. CDR3 nucleotide sequence: TGCGCCAGCAGCCAAGCTGGAGGGACCCTAGACCCTAGGGGCTACACCTTC.

This chain uses TRBV21-1 with TRBJ1-1. TRBV21-1 is reported as a pseudogene. The CDR3 is 14 amino acids. CDR3 sequence: CASSKSGGNTEAFF. The CDR3 nucleotides read TGTGCCAGCAGCAAATCCGGCGGGAACACTGAAGCTTTCTTT.

This clonotype was counted a single time. The V call is TRBV20-1, the J call TRBJ2-1; 7 bases align to TRBD2. CDR1 and CDR2 (germline): DFQATT, SNEGSKA (reference sequence). J lost 3 bases, V lost 0 bases, and 11 bases had no gene match. CDR3 size: 17 residues. The CDR3 spells CSARDGAGVAIYNEQFF. CDR3 coding DNA: TGCAGTGCTAGAGATGGGGCGGGGGTAGCGATCTACAATGAGCAGTTCTTC.

This chain links TRBV20-1 with TRBJ2-1, with TRBD2 matching 13 bases. Germline values: CDR1 DFQATT, CDR2 SNEGSKA (reference sequence). The CDR3 extends over 15 amino acids. Trimming removed 5 bases from V and 10 bases from J; junction bases left unmatched: 11. DNA for the CDR3: TGCAGTGCTCCTTCGACTAGCGGGAGGAGATACGAGCAGTTCTTC. It codes for CSAPSTSGRRYEQFF.

Comments on this clonotype: At one boundary the junction diverges from the germline segment, which might be a read error. The V and J genes are TRBV5-6 and TRBJ2-4; D may match TRBD1 or TRBD2 (5 bases each). The CDR3 is 16 amino acids. CDR1 is SGHDT and CDR2 is YYEEEE in the germline V gene. As DNA, the CDR3 is TGTGCCGGCAGCTTCCCCGGGGACGGGTGCTACAATGAGCAGTACTTC. Translating it yields CAGSFPGDGCYNEQYF.

This clonotype was picked up a small number of times. This chain uses TRBV29-1 with TRBJ2-5, with 7 bases fitting TRBD1. Germline CDR1 SQVTM, CDR2 ANQGSEA. V was clipped by 5 bases and J by 5 bases; unmatched bases: 8. The CDR3 sequence is 13 residues long. The CDR3 loop is CSVRDSGPETQYF. The DNA for the CDR3 is TGCAGCGTTAGGGACAGTGGGCCGGAGACCCAGTACTTC.

V usage is TRBV20-1 and J usage is TRBJ2-5; D perhaps matches TRBD2 (6 bases). The germline gives CDR1 DFQATT, CDR2 SNEGSKA (reference sequence). V was cut by 5 bases and J by 4 bases, with 17 bases left in between. This CDR3 contains 14 residues. The CDR3 region has the DNA TGCAGTGCTGAGGGAGGAGGGTCTGGAGAGACCCAGTACTTC. It specifies CSAEGGGSGETQYF.

Concerning this clonotype itself: One junction end does not reproduce the germline sequence, and a read error may be involved. The V and J genes are TRBV12-3 or TRBV12-4 and TRBJ1-2; the D is unclear. The CDR3 has 14 residues. CDR3 sequence (DNA): TGTGTCAGCAGTTTCCCCATCCCCCACTATGGCTACACCTTC. Its translation is CVSSFPIPHYGYTF.

This clonotype was found a few times. The J gene is TRBJ2-3, the V gene TRBV4-1; D gene uncertain. The CDR3 extends over 16 amino acids. The germline CDR1 and CDR2 sequences are MGHRA and YSYEKL. Trimming took 3 bases from V and 14 from J, leaving 27 bases between them. DNA of the CDR3: TGCGCCAGCAGCCAGCCCGTCCAAGGGCGAGAGAGATACGCGTATTTT. It translates to CASSQPVQGRERYAYF.